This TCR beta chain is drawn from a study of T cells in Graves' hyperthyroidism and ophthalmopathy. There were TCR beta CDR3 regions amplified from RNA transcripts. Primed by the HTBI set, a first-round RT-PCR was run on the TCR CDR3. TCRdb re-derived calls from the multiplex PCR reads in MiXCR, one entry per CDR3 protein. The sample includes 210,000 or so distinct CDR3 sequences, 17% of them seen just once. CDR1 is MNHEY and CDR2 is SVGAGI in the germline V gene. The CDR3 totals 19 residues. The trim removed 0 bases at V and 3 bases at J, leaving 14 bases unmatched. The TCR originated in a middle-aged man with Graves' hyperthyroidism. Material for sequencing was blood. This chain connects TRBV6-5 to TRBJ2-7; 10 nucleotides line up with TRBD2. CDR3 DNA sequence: TGTGCCAGCAGTTACTCCTTACTAGCGGGATTCCGGGCGCTCTACGAGCAGTACTTC. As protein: CASSYSLLAGFRALYEQYF.